This paragraph covers one TCR beta chain sequence. The target antigen is unknown. This entry belongs to a study of Ad26.COV2.S vaccination and SARS-CoV-2 variants. Broader study findings: Vaccinees displayed broader spike-specific TCR repertoires than placebo recipients.

V lost 9 bases to trimming and J lost 5 bases; unmatched junction nucleotides: 9. This CDR3 region has 13 residues. Germline-derived CDR1 and CDR2 are SNHLY and FYNNEI. The assay was immunoSEQ multiplex PCR, and TCRdb's table has in-frame clones only and misses some. This sample has about 280,000 clones, with roughly 86% found just once. Noted treatment: 15 to 20 received Ad26.COV2.S at low or high dose, single or two shots; 5 received placebo; per-sample allocation not given. Sampling happened 63 days after the first vaccine or placebo injection. An adult donor aged 18-55 years was enrolled in Boston. Ad26 vector vaccine expressed Wuhan-strain SARS-CoV-2 spike.

The gene calls are TRBV2 and TRBJ1-1; 7 bases are a match to TRBD1. The sample here was peripheral blood, taken in a trial of Ad26.COV2.S vaccine versus placebo. The clonotype was recovered from a person between 18 and 59 years old who received the Ad26.COV2.S COVID-19 vaccine or a placebo. In nucleotides, the CDR3 is TGTGCCAGTGGAACAAAACAGGGGACTGAAGCTTTCTTT. It is translated as CASGTKQGTEAFF.